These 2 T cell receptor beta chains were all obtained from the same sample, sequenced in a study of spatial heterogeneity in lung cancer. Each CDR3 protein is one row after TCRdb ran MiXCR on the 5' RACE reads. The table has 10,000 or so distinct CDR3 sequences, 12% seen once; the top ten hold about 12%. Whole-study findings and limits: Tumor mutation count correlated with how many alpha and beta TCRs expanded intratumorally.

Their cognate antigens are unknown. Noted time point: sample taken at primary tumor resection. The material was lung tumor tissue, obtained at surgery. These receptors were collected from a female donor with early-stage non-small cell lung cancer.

This CDR3 reads CASSLRSGLGAYNEQFF. The CDR3 DNA follows: TGTGCCAGCAGCTTAAGGTCGGGACTAGGGGCCTACAATGAGCAGTTCTTC. The V gene is TRBV7-9, the J gene TRBJ2-1, with TRBD2 matching over 8 bases. CDR3 length: 17 amino acids. The V and J ends lost 2 bases and 2 bases, in that order; junction bases with no gene match: 8. The germline V gene has CDR1 SEHNR and CDR2 FQNEAQ (reference sequence).

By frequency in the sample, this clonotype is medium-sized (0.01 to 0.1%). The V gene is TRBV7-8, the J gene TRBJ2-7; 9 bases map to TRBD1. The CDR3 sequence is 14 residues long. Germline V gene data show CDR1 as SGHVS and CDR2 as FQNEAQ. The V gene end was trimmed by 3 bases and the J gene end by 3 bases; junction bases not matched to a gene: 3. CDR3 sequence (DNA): TGTGCCAGCAGCTTCGGGACAGGGAGCTACGAGCAGTACTTC. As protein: CASSFGTGSYEQYF.